These 7 T cell receptor beta chains were all obtained from the same sample, sequenced in a study of sequential checkpoint blockade in melanoma. Libraries were prepared by immunoSEQ multiplex PCR; TCRdb keeps only in-frame clonotypes and omits some of them. The sample has some 25,000 clones, approximately 80% seen once; the top ten hold about an eighth. The treatment was: randomized to nivolumab then ipilimumab (arm A) or the reverse (arm B). Here the sequenced sample was CD8+ T cells sorted from blood (inferred from file names), taken from a patient given nivolumab and ipilimumab in sequence. The source is a human donor with melanoma.

This clone was seen more than once but under ten times. This chain connects TRBV4-1 to TRBJ1-6; D is unclear. Germline V gene lookup returns CDR1 MGHRA and CDR2 YSYEKL. The CDR3 consists of 12 residues. Trimming shortened V by 1 base and J by 8 bases, and 3 bases separated the two germline ends. The CDR3, as DNA: TGCGCCAGCAGCCAAGTAGATTCACCCCTCCACTTT. Translating gives CASSQVDSPLHF.

This chain uses TRBV7-9 with TRBJ2-7; tentative D call: TRBD2 (5 bases). The germline V and J ends were trimmed by 5 bases and 3 bases, with 11 bases remaining between them. The CDR3 is 13 amino acids. Germline V CDR1 and CDR2: SEHNR, FQNEAQ (reference sequence). The CDR3 loop reads CASSPEGDYEQYF. CDR3 DNA sequence: TGTGCCAGCAGCCCCGAGGGAGACTACGAGCAGTACTTC.

The J gene is TRBJ1-2, the V gene TRBV18; no firm D call. Per germline, CDR1 KGHSH and CDR2 LQKENI. V was shortened by 0 bases and J by 3 bases, with 5 bases between the two germline ends. CDR3 length: 13 residues. The CDR3 DNA reads as TGTGCCAGCTCACCACCAGAGGACTATGGCTACACCTTC. This sequence encodes CASSPPEDYGYTF. The complete variable domain, with remaining parts taken from reference TRBV18 and TRBJ1-2, reads NAGVMQNPRHLVRRRGQEARLRCSPMKGHSHVYWYRQLPEEGLKFMVYLQKENIIDESGMPKERFSAEFPKEGPSILRIQQVVRGDSAAYFCASSPPEDYGYTFGSGTRLTVV.

The genes are TRBV27 and TRBJ1-2; TRBD1 might be the D (5 bases). With 8 bases removed from V and 0 bases from J, the gap between germline ends came to 16 bases. This CDR3 region has 15 residues. Looked up from germline, CDR1 is MNHEY and CDR2 is SMNVEV (reference sequence). The CDR3 DNA reads as TGTGCCAGCTCGCCTAAGACAGCAGCTAACTATGGCTACACCTTC. It is translated as CASSPKTAANYGYTF.

This chain links TRBV6-1 with TRBJ2-1; 8 bases agree with TRBD1. Germline lookup yields CDR1 MNHNS and CDR2 SASEGT. This CDR3 is built from 15 residues. With 4 bases clipped from V and 0 bases from J, the junction kept 2 bases outside the gene matches. The CDR3 nucleotides are TGTGCCAGCAGTGTTACAGGGGGCTCCTACAATGAGCAGTTCTTC. Its translation: CASSVTGGSYNEQFF.

The CDR3: CAIRTGGGSTEAFF. For the CDR3, the DNA is TGTGCCATCAGAACAGGGGGCGGGAGCACTGAAGCTTTCTTT. The chain carries TRBV10-3 and TRBJ1-1; 9 nucleotides line up with TRBD1. V dropped 6 bases and J dropped 4; count of bases not matched to a gene: 6. The V gene's germline CDR1 is ENHRY and CDR2 SYGVKD. CDR3 size: 14 residues.

The V call is TRBV11-2, the J call TRBJ1-5, with D maybe TRBD1 (5 bases). The V gene's germline CDR1 is SGHAT and CDR2 FQNNGV. V was trimmed by 5 bases and J by 7 bases, leaving 12 bases between them. The CDR3 totals 13 residues. This CDR3 is CASSPLGGQPQHF. CDR3 nucleotide sequence: TGTGCCAGCAGCCCCCTGGGGGGGCAGCCCCAGCATTTT.